The source of this T cell receptor beta chain is a study of PD-1 blockade in classical Hodgkin lymphoma. Study context: Patients were treated with nivolumab at 3 mg/kg, and this was given intravenously every 2 weeks. General observations from the study: Prior therapy or disease activity may underlie the repertoire differences, whose causes remain undefined. Diversity similar to that of newly diagnosed patients was seen at baseline in complete responders. Compared with healthy donors, newly diagnosed patients reportedly showed lower baseline TCR diversity.

The CDR3 covers 12 residues. The germline V gene has CDR1 SGHTA and CDR2 FQGNSA. The germline V and J ends were trimmed by 1 base and 16 bases, with 14 bases remaining between them. Libraries were prepared by immunoSEQ multiplex PCR; TCRdb keeps only in-frame clonotypes and omits some of them. Here the sample spans about 21,000 clones, about 87% being singletons. The time point here: cycle 4 day 1 (C4D1), after six to seven weeks of nivolumab. The patients all showed relapse after autologous stem cell transplantation, while their brentuximab vedotin exposure varied. After thawing, PBMCs were subjected to magnetic negative selection to isolate CD8+ T cells. To note about this clone: Antigen unknown.

The chain links TRBV7-2 to TRBJ2-4; D is tentatively TRBD1 or TRBD2 (5 bases each). Sequencing was performed on CD8+ T cells from blood, taken before the fourth cycle of nivolumab. The receptor was isolated from a human donor with classical Hodgkin lymphoma. The CDR3 DNA reads as TGTGCCAGCAGCTTAGGGGACCGACTTCGATACTTC. Protein sequence: CASSLGDRLRYF.